The entry that follows covers one T cell receptor beta chain sequence. Its antigen remains unidentified. Nothing much larger sits one base from this clone, and base qualities are not available. Including the terminal cysteine and phenylalanine, the CDR3 comprises 12 residues. Left in the record is the CDR3 DNA by itself, 36 bases read in frame from the first base. CDR1 and CDR2 (SQVTM, ANQGSEA) derive from the germline V gene. Trimming removed 7 bases from V and 2 bases from J, leaving 10 bases between the germline ends. This sample was taken from a study of CD8 T cells in Susac syndrome (dated by TCRdb to the late 2010s). Regarding the research as a whole: Repertoire sequencing was used to test whether CD8+ T cell activation and differentiation in Susac syndrome was antigen driven. Paper-wide results and their limitations: The TCR sequencing and HLA analysis was acknowledged to have included a relatively small number of individuals.

RNA was extracted using the RNeasy kit, and roughly 0.5 to 1 microgram was reverse transcribed with random hexamers. TCR beta CDR3 regions were amplified with the immunoSEQ multiplex PCR assay covering 54 Vbeta and 13 Jbeta segments. To correct PCR amplification bias, a synthetic template baseline was used for both primer optimization and computational correction. The paper's data handling went like this. Reads were annotated to V, D and J genes according to IMGT and were analyzed with immunoSEQ Analyzer, with only productive sequences retained. Clonality was calculated as one minus the Shannon entropy normalized by log2 of the number of productive unique sequences. For each patient and control, public and private clones were evaluated among the 100 most prevalent clones. Clones were defined as Susac-specific when absent from the healthy and MS cohorts, from approximately 970 published viral clones and from other ImmuneACCESS disease sequences. TCRdb reanalyzed the raw reads on its own, using fastp at Q25 for trimming and MiXCR for clone calling, and kept in-frame beta chains. All rows with the same CDR3 protein become a single entry with the most common DNA and genes. V and J calls and clone size were set by TCRdb, not the authors. The sample records around 200,000 distinct CDR3 sequences, about 95% of which are singletons. The ten largest make up around 0.1% of the sample.

High-throughput TCR beta sequencing profiled peripheral blood CD8+ and CD4+ T cells from healthy donors, Susac syndrome patients and multiple sclerosis patients. Healthy donors were age- and sex-matched controls. Bulk CD8+ and CD4+ T cells were purified by magnetic negative isolation, while CD8+ TEMRA cells were enriched using FACS. Blood was drawn into EDTA tubes, processed within 24 hours, and PBMCs were isolated by density gradient centrifugation. PBMCs intended for TCR sequencing were frozen in liquid nitrogen and were later thawed in a 37 degrees C water bath. Purity of sorted or isolated CD4+, CD8+ and CD8+ TEMRA cells was at least 90%.

The sequenced sample was CD4+ T cells from PBMCs. The TCR comes from a human donor in good health. This chain joins TRBV29-1 to TRBJ2-3; the D match is possibly TRBD1 or TRBD2, with 5 bases aligned in each. The CDR3 protein sequence reads: CSETGTTDTQYF. The nucleotide sequence reads as follows: TGCAGCGAGACTGGGACCACAGATACGCAGTATTTT.